This T cell receptor beta chain emerged from a study of radiotherapy plus CTLA-4 blockade in lung cancer. About the study: 15% to 20% of enrolled patients responded objectively, and more than 25% had disease control. General study findings and limits: Radiotherapy plus ipilimumab was followed by expansion in blood of tumor-derived TCR clones.

V was clipped by 0 bases and J by 6 bases, with 17 bases between them. Germline-derived CDR1 and CDR2 are SGHRS and YFSETQ. The CDR3 consists of 16 residues. In the case of this clone: Its antigen remains unidentified.

Using immunoSEQ multiplex PCR, the repertoire was profiled, and TCRdb retains in-frame clones only, with some absent. The data show more than 80,000 clones, 70% to 90% seen once. The V gene is TRBV5-1, the J gene TRBJ2-3; a possible D gene is TRBD1 (6 bases). Here the sequenced sample was peripheral blood, taken from a patient treated with radiotherapy plus ipilimumab. This clonotype originated in a human donor with non-small cell lung cancer that progressed on radiotherapy plus ipilimumab. Some clones in this sample may be carry-over from other donors' samples. CDR3 sequence: CASSLELGALRDTQYF. CDR3 nucleotides: TGCGCCAGCAGCTTGGAATTGGGGGCGCTTAGGGATACGCAGTATTTT.